This T cell receptor beta chain came from a study of T-cell reconstitution after alpha-beta-depleted transplantation in children. The CDR3 has 12 amino acids. Trimming removed 6 bases at V and 9 bases at J, with 17 bases between. Germline assignment: CDR1 DFQATT and CDR2 SNEGSKA (reference sequence). This clonotype was found many times. Unique molecular identifiers tagged the TCRbeta library. Each CDR3 protein is one row after TCRdb ran MiXCR on the PCR reads. The sample lists a few hundred thousand distinct CDR3 sequences, approximately 9.8% occurring once. This sample comprised PBMCs from the stem cell graft donor, obtained from the stem cell graft. This clonotype was obtained from a human donor who donated a stem cell graft to a child with SCID. The chain combines TRBV20-1 with TRBJ1-1; tentative D call: TRBD1 (5 bases). The CDR3 DNA reads as TGCAGTGCGGGCTGGGGGGTAGAAAAAGCTTTCTTT. Translated: CSAGWGVEKAFF.